Following are 4 T cell receptor beta chains from one sample sequenced in a study of technical replicates of blood from several donors. Clones were read by immunoSEQ multiplex PCR, and TCRdb kept only the in-frame ones, dropping some. The sample lists approximately 68,000 clones, roughly 97% seen once, with 0.25% to 0.35% in the top ten. Sequencing was carried out using T cells isolated from PBMCs. These receptors all come from a human donor in good health.

The genes are TRBV30 and TRBJ2-2; 8 bases are shared with TRBD1. Germline V gene sequence: CDR1 GTSNPN, CDR2 SVGIG (reference sequence). The CDR3 is made up of 17 amino acids. With 3 bases clipped from V and 0 bases from J, the junction kept 9 bases outside the gene matches. As DNA, the CDR3 is TGTGCCTGGAGACCCAGGGGGCGGTATTCGAACACCGGGGAGCTGTTTTTT. As protein: CAWRPRGRYSNTGELFF.

The V and J genes are TRBV7-2 and TRBJ2-4, with TRBD1 as a possible D gene (5 bases). Trimming took 5 bases from V and 6 from J, leaving 17 bases between them. Looked up from germline, CDR1 is SGHTA and CDR2 is FQGNSA. The CDR3 consists of 15 residues. Here the CDR3 reads CASSPSRVGTNIQYF. The CDR3 DNA reads TGTGCCAGCAGCCCCAGCAGGGTCGGAACAAACATTCAGTACTTC.

This chain joins TRBV14 and TRBJ2-1, with 9 bases that match TRBD1. Germline V gene data show CDR1 as SGHDN and CDR2 as FVKESK. The CDR3 is 16 residues long. Unmatched junction bases numbered 11, after V lost 2 bases and J lost 9 bases. The CDR3: CASSQWGQGYEGEQFF. DNA of the CDR3: TGTGCCAGCAGCCAATGGGGACAGGGATATGAGGGTGAGCAGTTCTTC.

This sequence joins TRBV4-1 and TRBJ1-5; TRBD1 agrees at 10 bases. The CDR3 spans 14 residues. V lost 4 bases, J lost 4 bases, and 1 base stayed unmatched. Per germline, CDR1 MGHRA and CDR2 YSYEKL. The CDR3 sequence is CASSRQGANQPQHF. Written as DNA, the CDR3 is TGCGCCAGCAGCCGACAGGGGGCGAATCAGCCCCAGCATTTT.